The TCR beta chain described here comes from a study of yellow fever vaccine responses in identical twins. The study's findings and limits: Each twin's T cell response to the vaccine was reported to look partly convergent and partly personalized.

Using its own MiXCR run on the RT-PCR reads, TCRdb lists one record per CDR3 protein. The table has over 15,000 distinct CDR3 sequences, roughly 80% seen once; the top ten hold around 1.8%. Points on this clonotype: Its antigen is still unknown.

Germline values: CDR1 DFQATT, CDR2 SNEGSKA (reference sequence). CDR3 length equals 15 residues. Germline trimming cut 5 bases from V and 3 bases from J; bases unmatched to any gene: 9. This specimen was T cells from blood (PBMCs), unsorted or a sorted subset (not recorded which), taken before or after yellow fever vaccination (not recorded which). This chain connects TRBV20-1 to TRBJ2-3; 9 nucleotides agree with TRBD1. The receptor was isolated from a woman aged 18-30 years who received the yellow fever vaccine. The CDR3 loop reads CSAPSTGGFTDTQYF. The CDR3 DNA reads TGCAGTGCTCCTAGCACAGGGGGCTTTACAGATACGCAGTATTTT.